The 29 T cell receptor beta chains below all came from one sample that was sequenced in a study of shared clonotypes between healthy human individuals. Clones were read by immunoSEQ multiplex PCR, and TCRdb kept only the in-frame ones, dropping some. The table records about 2 million clones, about 95% of them present only once. Terminally differentiated effector memory CD45RA+ cells were excluded by CCR7 positive selection of CD45RO-negative cells. Sample: naive CD8+ T cells sorted from blood. Receptor source: a young man in good health.

The CDR3 DNA sequence: TGTGCCAGCAGTTTCTCAGGGGCGGGCGGCTACACCTTC. Its translation is CASSFSGAGGYTF. This chain links TRBV28 with TRBJ1-2; D is perhaps TRBD1 (6 bases). The CDR3 covers 13 residues. The germline V gene encodes CDR1 MDHEN and CDR2 SYDVKM. V lost 3 bases, J lost 8 bases, and 13 bases lay in between.

The chain is built from TRBV6-5 and TRBJ2-1, with 9 bases that match TRBD1. The CDR3 is 16 residues long. Trimming cost V 0 bases and J 5 bases; bases outside gene matches: 5. Germline loops: CDR1 MNHEY, CDR2 SVGAGI. The CDR3 loop reads CASSYSPGQGNNEQFF. Written as DNA, the CDR3 is TGTGCCAGCAGTTACTCTCCGGGACAGGGCAACAATGAGCAGTTCTTC.

This clone was detected only once. The chain combines TRBV6-5 with TRBJ2-2, with unresolved D. This CDR3 is built from 13 residues. CDR1 MNHEY and CDR2 SVGAGI come from the germline V gene. V was trimmed by 2 bases and J by 4 bases, leaving 5 bases between them. The CDR3 nucleotides are TGTGCCAGCAGTTACACGGTCACCGGGGAGCTGTTTTTT. Its protein product is CASSYTVTGELFF.

The CDR3: CASSVAPTGQASYEQYF. CDR3 coding DNA: TGTGCCAGCAGTGTAGCCCCCACCGGACAGGCCTCCTACGAGCAGTACTTC. This chain uses TRBV2 with TRBJ2-7; 7 nucleotides match TRBD1. CDR1 is SNHLY and CDR2 is FYNNEI in the germline V gene. J gave up 0 bases and V 4 bases, and 12 bases lay outside the gene matches. The CDR3 has 17 residues.

The chain combines TRBV15 with TRBJ1-3, with D uncertain. Germline CDR1 reads LNHNV; CDR2 reads YYDKDF (reference sequence). Trimming removed 3 bases from V and 0 bases from J, with 12 bases in between. The CDR3 extends over 16 amino acids. The CDR3 region has the DNA TGTGCCACCAGCAGGGGGATAGGACTCTCTGGAAACACCATATATTTT. Amino acids: CATSRGIGLSGNTIYF.

Remarks on this clone: This sample also contains other DNA sequences that code for the same CDR3. The rearrangement links TRBV7-9 to TRBJ1-4; D unclear. V lost 1 base to trimming and J lost 8 bases, with 5 bases between them. The CDR3 has 12 residues. Per the germline V gene, CDR1 is SEHNR and CDR2 is FQNEAQ (reference sequence). CDR3 amino acids: CASSLEGEKLFF. The CDR3 DNA follows: TGTGCCAGCAGCTTAGAAGGGGAAAAACTGTTTTTT. Complete variable domain (other parts from reference TRBV7-9 and TRBJ1-4): DTGVSQNPRHKITKRGQNVTFRCDPISEHNRLYWYRQTLGQGPEFLTYFQNEAQLEKSRLLSDRFSAERPKGSFSTLEIQRTEQGDSAMYLCASSLEGEKLFFGSGTQLSVL.

This chain links TRBV7-8 with TRBJ1-1; TRBD1 might be the D (5 bases). Deletions cut 3 bases from V and 3 bases from J, with 17 bases between. CDR1 and CDR2 (germline): SGHVS, FQNEAQ. The CDR3 runs 16 residues. For the CDR3, the DNA is TGTGCCAGCAGCTTGGCAAAAGGGGAGATGGACACTGAAGCTTTCTTT. Its protein is CASSLAKGEMDTEAFF. The full variable domain, its missing parts supplied by reference TRBV7-8 and TRBJ1-1, is GAGVSQSPRYKVAKRGQDVALRCDPISGHVSLFWYQQALGQGPEFLTYFQNEAQLDKSGLPSDRFFAERPEGSVSTLKIQRTQQEDSAVYLCASSLAKGEMDTEAFFGQGTRLTVV.

This clone was counted a single time. The chain is built from TRBV2 and TRBJ2-3, with D possibly matching TRBD2 (5 bases). The CDR3 spans 13 residues. The V end lost 1 base, the J end lost 8 bases, and 10 bases lay between the germline ends. Germline V gene lookup returns CDR1 SNHLY and CDR2 FYNNEI. The CDR3 region is CASSEGGEVTQYF. The CDR3 DNA is TGTGCCAGCAGTGAAGGGGGAGAGGTTACGCAGTATTTT.

V and J are TRBV7-9 and TRBJ1-3; D is possibly TRBD1 (5 bases). Germline V lookup: CDR1 SEHNR, CDR2 FQNEAQ (reference sequence). The CDR3 loop spans 12 amino acids. The V end lost 2 bases, the J end lost 10 bases, and 9 bases lay between the germline ends. For the CDR3, the DNA is TGTGCCAGCAGCTTAACCGGGGGAACCATATATTTT. The encoded protein is CASSLTGGTIYF.

The chain has TRBV7-9 and TRBJ2-7; a weak D match, TRBD1 (6 bases). The germline V gene has CDR1 SEHNR and CDR2 FQNEAQ (reference sequence). Trimming took off 10 bases at V and 0 bases at J, with 13 bases between the two ends. The CDR3 covers 13 residues. The CDR3 loop is CAILQGNSYEQYF. CDR3 sequence (DNA): TGTGCCATCCTACAGGGCAACTCCTACGAGCAGTACTTC.

V and J are TRBV4-1 and TRBJ2-7; 7 bases match TRBD2. The germline V gene has CDR1 MGHRA and CDR2 YSYEKL. The CDR3 length is 15 residues. The ends lost 0 bases at V and 4 bases at J; junction bases unmatched: 6. The CDR3 coding sequence is TGCGCCAGCAGCCAAGATCCGGCGGGGGTGTACGAGCAGTACTTC. Translated: CASSQDPAGVYEQYF.

V and J are TRBV30 and TRBJ2-5; D is possibly TRBD2 (6 bases). The CDR3 totals 13 residues. Trimming took 3 bases from V and 5 from J, leaving 13 bases between them. Germline assignment: CDR1 GTSNPN and CDR2 SVGIG (reference sequence). As DNA, the CDR3 is TGTGCCTGGAGGGGGGGAACCAAGGAGACCCAGTACTTC. Translating it yields CAWRGGTKETQYF.

J is TRBJ2-5 and V is TRBV28; 8 nucleotides match TRBD2. This CDR3 has 18 amino acids. V shed 4 bases and J 1 base; nucleotides not matched to a gene: 14. Germline CDR1 is MDHEN and CDR2 is SYDVKM. As DNA, the CDR3 is TGTGCCAGCAGTTCGCTAGAAGAGGCGGGGGGACCCCAAGAGACCCAGTACTTC. It is translated as CASSSLEEAGGPQETQYF. Together with reference TRBV28 and TRBJ2-5, the CDR3 gives the full variable domain: DVKVTQSSRYLVKRTGEKVFLECVQDMDHENMFWYRQDPGLGLRLIYFSYDVKMKEKGDIPEGYSVSREKKERFSLILESASTNQTSMYLCASSSLEEAGGPQETQYFGPGTRLLVL.

The rearrangement uses TRBV6-5 and TRBJ2-2; 7 bases are a match to TRBD1. CDR1 and CDR2 (germline): MNHEY, SVGAGI. CDR3 size: 15 residues. The junction had 3 bases not matched to a gene; V was cut back by 4 bases and J by 1 base. CDR3 region: CASSSSGGNTGELFF. The CDR3, as DNA: TGTGCCAGCAGTTCGTCAGGGGGGAACACCGGGGAGCTGTTTTTT.

V is TRBV11-2 and J is TRBJ1-1, with D maybe TRBD1 (6 bases). V was pared by 5 bases and J by 5 bases, with 24 bases between. The CDR3 contains 17 residues. Looked up from germline, CDR1 is SGHAT and CDR2 is FQNNGV. CDR3 sequence: CASSTERYRGAGTEAFF. The DNA for the CDR3 is TGTGCCAGCAGCACAGAGCGGTATCGGGGGGCAGGGACTGAAGCTTTCTTT.

The chain carries TRBV7-9 and TRBJ2-2; D is uncertain. Germline V gene sequence: CDR1 SEHNR, CDR2 FQNEAQ (reference sequence). V lost 8 bases to trimming and J lost 0 bases, with 10 bases between them. The CDR3 runs 14 residues. CDR3 bases: TGTGCCAGCGTATCTGGGTCGAACACCGGGGAGCTGTTTTTT. Translation gives CASVSGSNTGELFF.

Worth noting for this clone: Other DNA sequences in this specimen translate into the identical CDR3. The chain uses TRBV11-2 and TRBJ2-7; D call uncertain. V shed 0 bases and J shed 1 base, with 10 bases lying between them. The length of the CDR3 is 15 residues. The germline CDR1 and CDR2 sequences are SGHAT and FQNNGV. CDR3 protein: CASSLDPGSSYEQYF. The CDR3 coding sequence is TGTGCCAGCAGCTTAGATCCCGGGTCTTCCTACGAGCAGTACTTC.

V usage is TRBV7-9 and J usage is TRBJ1-4, with D hard to call. Germline V gives CDR1 SEHNR, CDR2 FQNEAQ (reference sequence). The CDR3 covers 16 residues. V lost 5 bases and J lost 3, with 16 bases in between. The CDR3 nucleotides read TGTGCCAGCAGCCCCCCTCTGAGGTCGGCTAATGAAAAACTGTTTTTT. Translated, it gives CASSPPLRSANEKLFF. Full variable domain (outside the CDR3, taken from reference TRBV7-9 and TRBJ1-4): DTGVSQNPRHKITKRGQNVTFRCDPISEHNRLYWYRQTLGQGPEFLTYFQNEAQLEKSRLLSDRFSAERPKGSFSTLEIQRTEQGDSAMYLCASSPPLRSANEKLFFGSGTQLSVL.

This chain connects TRBV10-2 to TRBJ2-2; 8 nucleotides align to TRBD1. Germline CDR1 reads WSHSY; CDR2 reads SAAADI. Germline trimming cut 5 bases from V and 4 bases from J; bases unmatched to any gene: 3. There are 14 residues in the CDR3. The CDR3 DNA reads as TGCGCCAGCAGTACGGGACAGGTCACCGGGGAGCTGTTTTTT. Its translation: CASSTGQVTGELFF.

This chain connects TRBV7-9 to TRBJ2-2, with TRBD2 identical over 9 bases. CDR1 SEHNR and CDR2 FQNEAQ come from the germline V gene (reference sequence). The length of the CDR3 is 15 residues. V shed 5 bases and J 3 bases; nucleotides not matched to a gene: 4. In nucleotides, the CDR3 is TGTGCCAGCAGCAGACTAGCGGAGTACACCGGGGAGCTGTTTTTT. This encodes CASSRLAEYTGELFF.

This clone was observed a single time. The chain uses TRBV30 and TRBJ1-5, with D unresolved. There are 14 residues in the CDR3. V lost 0 bases, J lost 4 bases, and 10 bases lay in between. Germline V gives CDR1 GTSNPN, CDR2 SVGIG (reference sequence). In DNA, the CDR3 is TGTGCCTGGAGTGTAGGTGGGGAAAATCAGCCCCAGCATTTT. Protein: CAWSVGGENQPQHF.

The V and J genes are TRBV28 and TRBJ2-1; TRBD2 matches 13 bases. CDR1 is MDHEN and CDR2 is SYDVKM in the germline V gene. The CDR3 has 16 amino acids. J lost 2 bases, V lost 5 bases, and 3 bases had no gene match. CDR3 sequence: CASSTSGGVPYNEQFF. CDR3 sequence (DNA): TGTGCCAGCAGTACTAGCGGGGGGGTCCCCTACAATGAGCAGTTCTTC.

The chain is built from TRBV5-5 and TRBJ2-7; D is ambiguous. Germline CDR1 and CDR2: SGHKS and YYEKEE (reference sequence). The CDR3 covers 14 residues. The ends were cut back, 7 bases at V and 0 bases at J, with 14 bases in the middle. The CDR3 nucleotides read TGTGCCAGCCTAGGCCCGTCCCGCTCCTACGAGCAGTACTTC. Its protein is CASLGPSRSYEQYF.

The CDR3 DNA is TGTGCCACCAGCAGACAGATATCCTACGAGCAGTACTTC. Protein product: CATSRQISYEQYF. V gene TRBV15 combines with J gene TRBJ2-7, with no clear D. Germline CDR1 is LNHNV and CDR2 is YYDKDF (reference sequence). The CDR3 length is 13 residues. With 2 bases removed from V and 1 base from J, the gap between germline ends came to 6 bases.

This chain uses TRBV14 with TRBJ1-1; D not certain. The CDR3 has 13 amino acids. CDR1 is SGHDN and CDR2 is FVKESK in the germline V gene. Trimming removed 2 bases at V and 1 base at J, with 5 bases between. CDR3 loop: CASSQLENTEAFF. CDR3 in DNA: TGTGCCAGCAGCCAACTAGAGAACACTGAAGCTTTCTTT.

V is TRBV7-9 and J is TRBJ2-1; 15 bases are shared with TRBD2. Trimming removed 5 bases from V and 5 bases from J; junction bases left unmatched: 7. This CDR3 contains 17 residues. Germline V lookup: CDR1 SEHNR, CDR2 FQNEAQ (reference sequence). The CDR3 DNA follows: TGTGCCAGCAGCCACCACCGGACTAGCGGGAGGGACAATGAGCAGTTCTTC. Amino acid sequence: CASSHHRTSGRDNEQFF.

The V call is TRBV4-1, the J call TRBJ2-3; 7 bases match TRBD2. The CDR3 runs 14 residues. V lost 1 base to trimming and J lost 14 bases; unmatched junction nucleotides: 12. Germline V gene lookup returns CDR1 MGHRA and CDR2 YSYEKL. DNA for the CDR3: TGCGCCAGCAGCCAAGTGGTTAGCGGGCCCCATAGGTATTTT. This codes for CASSQVVSGPHRYF.

V and J are TRBV7-6 and TRBJ2-2, with D unresolved. The germline gives CDR1 SGHVS, CDR2 FNYEAQ. Deletions cut 2 bases from V and 4 bases from J, with 14 bases between. The CDR3 loop spans 16 amino acids. CDR3 coding DNA: TGTGCCAGCAGCTTATTGCTAGTCGGCGGCACCGGGGAGCTGTTTTTT. Its protein product is CASSLLLVGGTGELFF.

V is TRBV5-1 and J is TRBJ2-3; TRBD1 aligns across 8 bases. J gave up 4 bases and V 1 base, and 2 bases lay outside the gene matches. Germline-derived CDR1 and CDR2 are SGHRS and YFSETQ. The CDR3 has 14 residues. This chain's CDR3 is CASSLWTGPDTQYF. The CDR3 DNA sequence: TGCGCCAGCAGCTTGTGGACAGGGCCAGATACGCAGTATTTT.